These 27 T cell receptor beta chains came from one sample sequenced in a study of blood T cells in healthy people across ages (dated by TCRdb to the mid-2010s). Receptor libraries were prepared by 5' RACE. TCRdb lists the instrument as Illumina HiSeq 2500. A second roughly 6 to 11 cycle PCR used a sample-barcoded 5' primer and a J-beta primer mix. The raw public data were reprocessed by TCRdb itself: fastp quality trimming at Q25, MiXCR clonotype calling, in-frame beta chains only. CDR3 protein duplicates are merged, each entry listing the most common genes and DNA. Here the sample has about a million distinct CDR3 sequences; around 54% occur a single time. Around 21% of the sample is held by the ten biggest clonotypes. The source material was blood. The receptors come from a woman aged 55 to 70 in good health.

V is TRBV5-1 and J is TRBJ2-1, with 10 bases matching TRBD2. The CDR3 spans 15 residues. The trim removed 4 bases at V and 5 bases at J, leaving 6 bases unmatched. Germline values: CDR1 SGHRS, CDR2 YFSETQ. The CDR3 spells CASSPSGGANNEQFF. CDR3 nucleotides: TGCGCCAGCAGCCCGAGCGGGGGGGCCAACAATGAGCAGTTCTTC.

A few counts support this clonotype. The chain has TRBV7-6 and TRBJ2-3, with D maybe TRBD2 (5 bases). CDR1 is SGHVS, CDR2 FNYEAQ, per germline. Trimming removed 4 bases from V and 9 bases from J, with 11 bases in between. CDR3 length: 12 residues. The CDR3 sequence is CASSSDYFTQYF. As DNA, the CDR3 is TGTGCCAGCAGCTCAGACTACTTCACGCAGTATTTT.

This clonotype was found a few times. This chain connects TRBV2 to TRBJ2-1; 8 nucleotides agree with TRBD1. Per germline, CDR1 SNHLY and CDR2 FYNNEI. Losses at the gene ends were 4 bases for V and 0 bases for J; bases not matched to a gene: 8. The CDR3 is 17 residues long. DNA of the CDR3: TGTGCCAGCAGTGGGAGCACAGGGGGTAGCTCCTACAATGAGCAGTTCTTC. It is translated as CASSGSTGGSSYNEQFF.

This clonotype was seen a handful of times. The CDR3 reads CSATRNGYNEQFF. The CDR3 DNA reads TGCAGTGCAACTCGTAACGGCTACAATGAGCAGTTCTTC. This sequence joins TRBV20-1 and TRBJ2-1; D gene uncertain. Germline CDR1 DFQATT, CDR2 SNEGSKA (reference sequence). This CDR3 spans 13 amino acids. Trimming took 6 bases from V and 3 from J, leaving 12 bases between them.

This clonotype has just a few counts. This chain uses TRBV4-1 with TRBJ2-1; the match to TRBD1 covers 7 bases. The CDR3 loop spans 16 amino acids. The V gene end was trimmed by 3 bases and the J gene end by 6 bases; junction bases not matched to a gene: 11. Germline values: CDR1 MGHRA, CDR2 YSYEKL. CDR3 DNA: TGCGCCAGCAGCCAGCCCTTAGCGAACAGGGGCAATGAGCAGTTCTTC. Amino acids: CASSQPLANRGNEQFF.

This clonotype has more than one count but fewer than ten. CDR3 sequence reads: CASSRNRDSREQYF. The CDR3 nucleotides are TGTGCCAGCAGCAGAAACAGGGACTCCAGGGAGCAGTACTTC. The chain uses TRBV12-3 or TRBV12-4 and TRBJ2-7; D assignment may be TRBD1 or TRBD2 (6 bases each). V was shortened by 6 bases and J by 7 bases, with 19 bases between the two germline ends. There are 14 residues in the CDR3.

The chain combines TRBV2 with TRBJ2-5; no reliable D call. The CDR3 extends over 14 amino acids. Between the trimmed V and J ends, which lost 3 bases and 5 bases, there was a span of 13 bases. The V gene's germline CDR1 is SNHLY and CDR2 FYNNEI. CDR3 DNA: TGTGCCAGCAGTGAGTGGGTTTCGGCGGAGACCCAGTACTTC. It is translated as CASSEWVSAETQYF.

Ten or more counts support this clonotype. The chain carries TRBV20-1 and TRBJ2-3; D not certain. Between the trimmed V and J ends, which lost 1 base and 6 bases, there was a span of 2 bases. This CDR3 spans 10 amino acids. Germline V gives CDR1 DFQATT, CDR2 SNEGSKA (reference sequence). The CDR3 nucleotides are TGCAGTGCTAGAGTTGATACGCAGTATTTT. Encoded protein: CSARVDTQYF.

V is TRBV28 and J is TRBJ2-4, with a weak D call TRBD1 (5 bases). V shed 4 bases and J shed 15 bases, with 25 bases lying between them. This CDR3 has 15 amino acids. The germline CDR1 and CDR2 sequences are MDHEN and SYDVKM. CDR3: CASSSVPSTGHGLYF. The DNA for the CDR3 is TGTGCCAGCAGTTCCGTCCCAAGCACAGGCCACGGGCTGTACTTC.

This clonotype was seen more than once but under ten times. The chain joins TRBV3-1 to TRBJ2-7, with 7 nucleotides matching TRBD2. The CDR3 extends over 14 amino acids. From germline, CDR1 is LGHDT and CDR2 YNNKEL (reference sequence). J was trimmed by 6 bases and V by 4 bases; bases with no gene match: 9. CDR3 DNA: TGTGCCAGCAGCCCCTGGGGCGGGAGAGGCGAGCAGTACTTC. This codes for CASSPWGGRGEQYF.

The genes are TRBV12-3 or TRBV12-4 and TRBJ1-4; TRBD1 might be the D (5 bases). The V end was cut by 5 bases, the J end by 5 bases, with 12 bases between. This CDR3 contains 14 residues. The CDR3: CASSTTVQNEKLFF. CDR3 nucleotides: TGTGCCAGCAGTACGACAGTACAGAATGAAAAACTGTTTTTT.

This rearrangement joins TRBV20-1 to TRBJ2-3; TRBD2 aligns across 13 bases. CDR3 size: 17 residues. Germline trimming cut 2 bases from V and 5 bases from J; bases unmatched to any gene: 10. Germline CDR1 and CDR2: DFQATT and SNEGSKA (reference sequence). CDR3 sequence reads: CSARHRGLAGERDTQYF. DNA of the CDR3: TGCAGTGCTAGACACCGCGGACTAGCGGGAGAACGAGATACGCAGTATTTT.

The chain employs TRBV27 and TRBJ2-5; D is possibly TRBD1 (6 bases). The DNA end is a closer match to TRBJ2-7, so the J assignment may be wrong. This CDR3 region has 14 residues. From germline, CDR1 is MNHEY and CDR2 SMNVEV (reference sequence). Here the CDR3 DNA reads TGTGCCAGCAGTGCGTTAACAGGGTTGCACGAGCAGTACTTC. Translation gives CASSALTGLHEQYF.

This chain links TRBV25-1 with TRBJ2-3; D might be TRBD1 (6 bases). Trimming left V 2 bases short and J 8 bases short, with 11 bases between. This CDR3 comprises 13 residues. CDR1 is MGHDK and CDR2 is SYGVNS in the germline V gene. The CDR3 region has the DNA TGTGCCAGCAGTGAAGAGCTCAGGGGTACGCAGTATTTT. Protein: CASSEELRGTQYF.

V and J are TRBV4-1 and TRBJ2-3, with D uncertain. Germline V gives CDR1 MGHRA, CDR2 YSYEKL. The germline V and J ends were trimmed by 1 base and 1 base, with 12 bases remaining between them. CDR3 length equals 16 residues. The CDR3: CASSQAGFTGTDTQYF. The CDR3, as DNA: TGCGCCAGCAGCCAAGCGGGTTTTACCGGCACAGATACGCAGTATTTT.

This clonotype was found a few times. The chain has TRBV3-1 and TRBJ2-7; 8 bases agree with TRBD2. CDR3 length equals 14 residues. Trimming took 4 bases from V and 1 from J; bases not matched to a gene: 3. Germline V lookup: CDR1 LGHDT, CDR2 YNNKEL (reference sequence). The DNA of the CDR3 is TGTGCCAGCAGCCCCCGGGAGGGATCCTACGAGCAGTACTTC. It translates to CASSPREGSYEQYF.

This chain links TRBV14 with TRBJ2-5; 9 nucleotides match TRBD2. Judging by the DNA end, TRBJ2-7 fits better; the J call may be wrong. The CDR3 is 15 residues long. Per the germline V gene, CDR1 is SGHDN and CDR2 is FVKESK. CDR3 amino acids: CASSQVFSGSYEQYF. The CDR3 DNA is TGTGCCAGCAGCCAAGTTTTTAGCGGGAGTTACGAGCAGTACTTC.

The rearrangement joins TRBV28 to TRBJ2-7; TRBD1 or TRBD2 may be the D gene (5 bases each). This CDR3 is built from 16 residues. Trimming shortened V by 4 bases and J by 3 bases, and 19 bases separated the two germline ends. Germline V gene sequence: CDR1 MDHEN, CDR2 SYDVKM. As DNA, the CDR3 is TGTGCCAGCAGTTCTACCCGAAAGGGACCCAGCTACGAGCAGTACTTC. Protein sequence: CASSSTRKGPSYEQYF.

The V and J genes are TRBV2 and TRBJ2-3; unclear D gene. The germline V and J ends were trimmed by 4 bases and 2 bases, with 10 bases remaining between them. Per the germline V gene, CDR1 is SNHLY and CDR2 is FYNNEI. The CDR3 length is 14 residues. The CDR3 DNA sequence: TGTGCCAGCAGTGTTGAAAACCCCACAGATACGCAGTATTTT. Translated: CASSVENPTDTQYF.

Concerning this clonotype itself: Germline is not matched at one junction end, which may reflect a read error. The V and J genes are TRBV20-1 and TRBJ2-7; 9 bases line up with TRBD2. The CDR3 is 15 residues long. Germline V gene lookup returns CDR1 DFQATT and CDR2 SNEGSKA (reference sequence). The CDR3 nucleotides read TGCAGTGCTGGAGATCAAGGAGCGGGGGGTCGCGAGCAGTACTTC. It is translated as CSAGDQGAGGREQYF.

The V gene is TRBV13, the J gene TRBJ2-1, with 11 bases aligning to TRBD2. CDR1 and CDR2 from the germline V gene are PRHDT and FYEKMQ (reference sequence). Trimming removed 5 bases from V and 6 bases from J; junction bases left unmatched: 6. The CDR3 covers 15 residues. DNA for the CDR3: TGTGCCAGCAGCCCTCGAGGGACTAGCGGCAATGAGCAGTTCTTC. Translating gives CASSPRGTSGNEQFF.

The V gene is TRBV27, the J gene TRBJ2-1; 8 bases align to TRBD2. The V gene's germline CDR1 is MNHEY and CDR2 SMNVEV (reference sequence). The ends lost 9 bases at V and 0 bases at J; junction bases unmatched: 7. CDR3 length: 15 residues. This chain's CDR3 is CASKLAESSYNEQFF. CDR3 DNA: TGTGCCAGTAAACTAGCGGAAAGCTCCTACAATGAGCAGTTCTTC.

The chain employs TRBV18 and TRBJ2-6, with D unclear. Trimming took 5 bases from V and 0 from J, leaving 11 bases between them. The CDR3 length is 16 residues. CDR1 KGHSH and CDR2 LQKENI come from the germline V gene. CDR3 protein: CASSGFYSSGANVLTF. CDR3 DNA sequence: TGTGCCAGCTCAGGATTCTATAGCTCTGGGGCCAACGTCCTGACTTTC.

The gene calls are TRBV27 and TRBJ2-5; no clear D gene. Trimming pared 4 bases from V and 5 bases from J, leaving 8 bases between. The germline V gene encodes CDR1 MNHEY and CDR2 SMNVEV (reference sequence). The CDR3 length is 12 residues. DNA of the CDR3: TGTGCCAGCAGTTCGCTCAGGGAGACCCAGTACTTC. Residues: CASSSLRETQYF.

The chain combines TRBV6-5 with TRBJ2-4; 9 nucleotides agree with TRBD1. The CDR3 length is 16 residues. The J segment lost 7 bases and the V segment lost 4 bases, leaving 11 bases of the junction unmatched. From germline, CDR1 is MNHEY and CDR2 SVGAGI. CDR3 coding DNA: TGTGCCAGCAGTTCCCTGACAGGGGGTAAAGGGAACATTCAGTACTTC. This translates into CASSSLTGGKGNIQYF.

The chain couples TRBV4-2 to TRBJ2-5; D is unresolved. CDR1 and CDR2 (germline): LGHNA, YNFKEQ. V lost 4 bases and J 2 bases, leaving 8 bases between the germline ends. The CDR3 spans 13 residues. The CDR3 spells CASSPRKQETQYF. The CDR3 DNA follows: TGTGCCAGCAGCCCCCGGAAGCAAGAGACCCAGTACTTC.

This chain links TRBV12-3 or TRBV12-4 with TRBJ1-6, with a possible D match to TRBD1 (6 bases). Trimming took 5 bases from V and 10 from J, leaving 12 bases between them. This CDR3 contains 13 residues. The CDR3, as DNA: TGTGCCAGCAGTGGCAGGGGAGGATCACCCCTCCACTTT. It encodes CASSGRGGSPLHF.